The rows below give T cell receptor beta chains drawn from one sample of a study of early T cells in non-severe SARS-CoV-2 infection. In TCRdb, the 5' RACE reads were re-called with MiXCR into one record per CDR3 protein. The data contain 80,000 to 100,000 distinct CDR3 sequences, around an eighth of them singletons. The sample comprised whole blood. Receptors were obtained from an adult who was a healthcare worker with PCR-confirmed SARS-CoV-2 infection or an uninfected control (not recorded which). Both conserved end residues are part of each CDR3. Fields, in order: J gene, clone size, V gene, D gene, CDR3 protein, CDR3 DNA. A D gene is named only where the DNA matches it firmly. Expanded clones get a size class; other rows say once, few or many, or leave the size out.

TRBJ2-7 | few | TRBV5-1 | . | CASRNTESSYEQYF | TGCGCCAGCAGAAACACCGAGAGCTCCTACGAGCAGTACTTC
TRBJ2-4 | few | TRBV6-6 | . | CASSYESFKNIQYF | TGTGCCAGCAGTTATGAGTCTTTCAAAAACATTCAGTACTTC
TRBJ1-2 | . | TRBV6-6 | TRBD1 | CASSYPPGQGGNGYTF | TGTGCCAGCAGTTACCCTCCGGGACAGGGAGGGAATGGCTACACCTTC
TRBJ2-1 | few | TRBV7-6 | TRBD2 | CASSPDRLAGLDNEQFF | TGTGCCAGCAGCCCGGACCGACTAGCGGGATTGGACAATGAGCAGTTCTTC
TRBJ1-1 | many | TRBV6-5 | . | CASSYSGFLSTEAFF | TGTGCCAGCAGTTATTCAGGGTTCCTGAGTACTGAAGCTTTCTTT
TRBJ1-2 | many | TRBV7-6 | . | CASSLAVSGYTF | TGTGCCAGCAGCTTAGCTGTGAGTGGCTACACCTTC
TRBJ2-5 | . | TRBV2 | . | CASGRSRYLQETQYF | TGTGCCAGCGGCCGCTCCCGGTACCTACAAGAGACCCAGTACTTC
TRBJ1-5 | . | TRBV6-2/TRBV6-3 | . | CASRDDRPAYQPQHF | TGTGCCAGCAGAGATGACAGACCGGCGTATCAGCCCCAGCATTTT
TRBJ2-1 | many | TRBV29-1 | . | CSVEGGIGNEQFF | TGCAGCGTTGAAGGGGGAATCGGCAATGAGCAGTTCTTC
TRBJ1-6 | . | TRBV6-6 | . | CASSYSPGTYNSPLHF | TGTGCCAGCAGTTACTCGCCAGGGACCTATAATTCACCCCTCCACTTT
TRBJ2-5 | few | TRBV7-8 | . | CASSLTGPGETQYF | TGTGCCAGCAGCTTAACCGGGCCCGGGGAGACCCAGTACTTC
TRBJ2-1 | . | TRBV5-1 | TRBD2 | CASSSVALAGGSEQFF | TGCGCCAGCAGCTCCGTGGCGCTAGCGGGAGGAAGTGAGCAGTTCTTC
TRBJ1-1 | few | TRBV10-3 | . | CAISVDRGDTEAFF | TGTGCCATCAGTGTAGATAGAGGTGACACTGAAGCTTTCTTT
TRBJ2-1 | . | TRBV20-1 | TRBD2 | CSARLDLAVKSEQFF | TGCAGTGCTAGACTTGACCTAGCGGTTAAATCAGAGCAGTTCTTC
TRBJ2-3 | few | TRBV6-5 | . | CASSYSGLADTQYF | TGTGCCAGCAGTTACTCGGGCTTGGCAGATACGCAGTATTTT
TRBJ1-1 | . | TRBV7-2 | . | CASSGHQGTEAFF | TGTGCCAGCAGCGGACACCAGGGGACAGAAGCTTTCTTT
TRBJ2-6 | . | TRBV24-1 | . | CATSDLGSTFSGANVLTF | TGTGCCACCAGTGATTTGGGGTCTACCTTCTCTGGGGCCAACGTCCTGACTTTC
TRBJ1-1 | many | TRBV5-1 | . | CASSLVTDTEAFF | TGCGCCAGCAGCTTGGTCACCGACACTGAAGCTTTCTTT
TRBJ2-6 | large | TRBV27 | TRBD2 | CASAGDGKGSGANVLTF | TGTGCCAGCGCGGGGGACGGAAAAGGGTCTGGGGCCAACGTCCTGACTTTC
TRBJ2-1 | few | TRBV29-1 | TRBD2 | CSASGSYNEQFF | TGCAGCGCAAGCGGGAGCTACAATGAGCAGTTCTTC
TRBJ2-7 | many | TRBV5-1 | TRBD1 | CASSIQTGFSYEQYF | TGCGCCAGCAGCATCCAGACAGGGTTCTCCTACGAGCAGTACTTC
TRBJ1-6 | . | TRBV20-1 | . | CSAPLGSSYNSPLHF | TGCAGTGCCCCACTGGGGAGCTCCTATAATTCACCCCTCCACTTT
TRBJ2-1 | few | TRBV11-2 | . | CASSSLGYYNEQFF | TGTGCCAGCAGCTCCCTAGGTTACTACAATGAGCAGTTCTTC
TRBJ2-2 | . | TRBV9 | . | CASSVDRQPNTGELFF | TGTGCCAGCAGCGTAGACAGACAGCCGAACACCGGGGAGCTGTTTTTT
TRBJ1-1 | few | TRBV2 | . | CASIGAGDTEAFF | TGTGCCAGCATTGGGGCTGGGGACACTGAAGCTTTCTTT
TRBJ1-1 | few | TRBV10-3 | . | CAISGSKGTNTEAFF | TGTGCCATCAGCGGTTCAAAGGGAACAAACACTGAAGCTTTCTTT
TRBJ2-6 | few | TRBV24-1 | . | CATSDSRSGANVLTF | TGTGCCACCAGTGATTCCCGCTCTGGGGCCAACGTCCTGACTTTC
TRBJ2-2 | few | TRBV7-3 | TRBD1 | CASSAGQGKTGELFF | TGTGCCAGCAGCGCGGGACAGGGGAAGACCGGGGAGCTGTTTTTT
TRBJ2-3 | few | TRBV7-9 | TRBD2 | CASSFDTSGRDTQYF | TGTGCCAGCAGCTTTGATACTAGCGGGAGGGATACGCAGTATTTT
TRBJ2-1 | many | TRBV6-2/TRBV6-3 | . | CASSYNPRSSEQFF | TGTGCCAGCAGTTACAACCCACGATCCAGTGAGCAGTTCTTC
TRBJ1-1 | . | TRBV29-1 | . | CSVVQNTEAFF | TGCAGCGTTGTACAGAACACTGAAGCTTTCTTT
TRBJ2-3 | few | TRBV20-1 | TRBD2 | CSTDHPSGSTDTQYF | TGCAGTACCGACCATCCTAGCGGCAGCACAGATACGCAGTATTTT
TRBJ2-1 | . | TRBV5-1 | . | CASSFNYNGQFF | TGCGCCAGCAGCTTCAACTACAATGGGCAGTTCTTC
TRBJ2-7 | . | TRBV14 | TRBD2 | CASSRTSNYEQYF | TGTGCCAGCAGCCGGACTAGCAACTACGAGCAGTACTTC
TRBJ1-1 | many | TRBV30 | . | CAWSVLARKEAFF | TGTGCCTGGAGTGTACTGGCCCGGAAGGAAGCTTTCTTT
TRBJ2-7 | . | TRBV20-1 | . | CSASRDDEQYF | TGCAGTGCTAGCAGGGACGACGAGCAGTACTTC
TRBJ2-7 | few | TRBV6-2/TRBV6-3 | TRBD2 | CASMKLASGRQGEQYF | TGTGCCAGCATGAAGCTTGCTAGCGGGAGACAGGGGGAGCAGTACTTC
TRBJ1-6 | few | TRBV2 | . | CASSPRGPLHF | TGTGCCAGCAGTCCTCGGGGGCCCCTCCACTTT